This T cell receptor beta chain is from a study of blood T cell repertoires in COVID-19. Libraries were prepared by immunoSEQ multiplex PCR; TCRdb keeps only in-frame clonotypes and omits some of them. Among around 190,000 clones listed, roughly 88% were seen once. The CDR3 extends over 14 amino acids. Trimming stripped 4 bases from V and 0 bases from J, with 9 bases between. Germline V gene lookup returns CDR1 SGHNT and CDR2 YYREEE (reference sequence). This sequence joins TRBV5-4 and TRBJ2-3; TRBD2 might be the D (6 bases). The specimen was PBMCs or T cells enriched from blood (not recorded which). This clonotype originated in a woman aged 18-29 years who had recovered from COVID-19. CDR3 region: CASSPGTSTDTQYF. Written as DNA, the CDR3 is TGTGCCAGCAGCCCGGGGACTAGCACAGATACGCAGTATTTT.